These T cell receptor beta chains were read from a single sample in a study of shared clonotypes between healthy human individuals. The protocol was immunoSEQ multiplex PCR, while the TCRdb copy is restricted to in-frame clones and leaves out a portion. The sample has hundreds of thousands of clones, around 96% seen once. The sample comprised naive CD8+ T cells sorted from blood. The receptors derive from a woman in her thirties in good health. The CDR3 runs from the conserved cysteine through the conserved F or W. The order of the fields is D gene, clone size, V gene, J gene, CDR3 protein, CDR3 DNA. D genes are given only for firm matches. Clone sizes are given selectively: once, few, many, or a class where the clone is expanded.

TRBD2	-	TRBV6-1	TRBJ2-7	CASSVVRSGSTYEQYF	TGTGCCAGCAGTGTGGTTAGGAGCGGGAGTACCTACGAGCAGTACTTC
-	-	TRBV2	TRBJ2-2	CASSEEANTGELFF	TGTGCCAGCAGTGAAGAGGCGAACACCGGGGAGCTGTTTTTT
TRBD1	-	TRBV7-9	TRBJ2-7	CASSLPARTGHLSYEQYF	TGTGCCAGCAGCCTCCCCGCAAGGACAGGGCACCTCTCCTACGAGCAGTACTTC
-	-	TRBV6-5	TRBJ2-7	CASSEGSSYEQYF	TGTGCCAGCAGTGAGGGTAGCTCCTACGAGCAGTACTTC
TRBD2	-	TRBV11-2	TRBJ2-1	CASSPSGASIEQFF	TGTGCCAGCAGCCCGAGCGGGGCCTCAATCGAGCAGTTCTTC
-	-	TRBV28	TRBJ2-7	CASSSVYAGQYF	TGTGCCAGCAGTTCGGTTTACGCGGGGCAGTACTTC
-	-	TRBV28	TRBJ1-4	CASYRVWDEKLFF	TGTGCCAGTTACAGGGTTTGGGATGAAAAACTGTTTTTT
-	-	TRBV5-1	TRBJ2-2	CASSYLLYGQITGELFF	TGCGCCAGCTCCTATTTACTCTACGGACAAATCACCGGGGAGCTGTTTTTT
TRBD2	-	TRBV4-2	TRBJ2-3	CASSQELFWGGPSTDTQYF	TGTGCCAGCAGCCAAGAGCTCTTCTGGGGGGGACCAAGCACAGATACGCAGTATTTT
-	-	TRBV28	TRBJ2-1	CASSLVSIGSYNEQFF	TGTGCCAGCAGTTTGGTTAGCATCGGCTCCTACAATGAGCAGTTCTTC
TRBD2	-	TRBV27	TRBJ2-3	CASSLGGVPDTQYF	TGTGCCAGCAGTTTGGGGGGGGTCCCAGATACGCAGTATTTT
-	-	TRBV4-1	TRBJ2-1	CASSQSSYNEQFF	TGCGCCAGCAGCCAGAGCTCCTACAATGAGCAGTTCTTC
TRBD2	-	TRBV9	TRBJ2-7	CASSVGTSAAYEQYF	TGTGCCAGCAGCGTAGGGACTAGCGCCGCCTACGAGCAGTACTTC
-	-	TRBV9	TRBJ1-1	CASSRTGLRTNTEAFF	TGTGCCAGCAGCAGAACGGGACTCAGAACCAACACTGAAGCTTTCTTT
-	-	TRBV4-1	TRBJ2-1	CASSQGRASYNEQFF	TGCGCCAGCAGCCAAGGTAGGGCCTCCTACAATGAGCAGTTCTTC
-	-	TRBV27	TRBJ2-7	CASSFVGEGREQYF	TGTGCCAGCAGTTTTGTCGGAGAAGGGCGCGAGCAGTACTTC
-	-	TRBV7-9	TRBJ1-1	CASSLGGSETFEAFF	TGTGCCAGCAGCTTAGGGGGTTCGGAGACTTTTGAAGCTTTCTTT
TRBD1	-	TRBV28	TRBJ2-7	CASSLGTGSSYEQYF	TGTGCCAGCAGTTTGGGGACAGGGTCCTCCTACGAGCAGTACTTC
-	-	TRBV29-1	TRBJ2-1	CSARTNSYNEQFF	TGCAGCGCTCGAACTAACTCCTACAATGAGCAGTTCTTC
-	-	TRBV27	TRBJ2-7	CASSTGQTYEQYF	TGTGCCAGCAGTACGGGCCAGACCTACGAGCAGTACTTC
TRBD2	-	TRBV15	TRBJ2-1	CATSKQLAANNEQFF	TGTGCCACCAGCAAGCAACTAGCGGCTAACAATGAGCAGTTCTTC
-	-	TRBV28	TRBJ1-2	CASTPPGTNYGYTF	TGTGCCAGCACCCCCCCCGGGACCAACTATGGCTACACCTTC
-	-	TRBV18	TRBJ2-7	CASSDSYEQYF	TGTGCCAGCTCGGATTCCTACGAGCAGTACTTC
-	once	TRBV6-5	TRBJ2-1	CASSHFEAWGTEQFF	TGTGCCAGCAGCCATTTCGAGGCGTGGGGGACTGAGCAGTTCTTC
TRBD2	-	TRBV5-1	TRBJ2-7	CASSFASGSYEQYF	TGCGCCAGCAGCTTTGCGAGCGGGAGCTACGAGCAGTACTTC
TRBD2	-	TRBV27	TRBJ2-7	CASSLYGGGLNEQYF	TGTGCCAGCAGTTTATATGGGGGAGGGCTGAACGAGCAGTACTTC
-	-	TRBV25-1	TRBJ2-5	CASGSKVGETQYF	TGTGCCAGCGGAAGCAAGGTGGGAGAGACCCAGTACTTC
-	-	TRBV20-1	TRBJ2-1	CSARFYNEQFF	TGCAGTGCTAGGTTTTACAATGAGCAGTTCTTC
TRBD2	once	TRBV19	TRBJ2-1	CATEASWTSGGGSYNEQFF	TGTGCGACTGAGGCATCCTGGACTAGCGGAGGGGGCTCCTACAATGAGCAGTTCTTC
TRBD1	-	TRBV9	TRBJ1-2	CASSGLDRVGYGYTF	TGTGCCAGCAGCGGATTGGACAGGGTTGGATATGGCTACACCTTC
-	-	TRBV19	TRBJ1-5	CASSMFRESNQPQHF	TGTGCCAGTAGTATGTTCCGGGAATCCAATCAGCCCCAGCATTTT
TRBD2	-	TRBV10-1	TRBJ2-2	CASSPGTSSGELFF	TGCGCCAGCAGTCCCGGGACTAGCTCCGGGGAGCTGTTTTTT
-	-	TRBV27	TRBJ1-1	CASSLGSGVEAFF	TGTGCCAGCAGTTTAGGTAGTGGGGTTGAAGCTTTCTTT
-	-	TRBV29-1	TRBJ2-7	CSVEVSSASSYEQYF	TGCAGCGTTGAAGTGAGTAGCGCAAGCTCCTACGAGCAGTACTTC
-	-	TRBV28	TRBJ2-5	CASYRTGGDETQYF	TGTGCCAGCTATCGGACAGGCGGGGATGAGACCCAGTACTTC
TRBD1	-	TRBV27	TRBJ2-7	CASSPDRGGYEQYF	TGTGCCAGCAGTCCGGACAGGGGCGGCTACGAGCAGTACTTC
-	few	TRBV29-1	TRBJ1-5	CSVCLGSNQPQHF	TGCAGCGTGTGTCTGGGGAGCAATCAGCCCCAGCATTTT
-	-	TRBV27	TRBJ1-6	CASSLSPNSPLHF	TGTGCCAGCAGTTTAAGCCCGAATTCACCCCTCCACTTT
-	-	TRBV19	TRBJ1-1	CASSIESGREAFF	TGTGCCAGTAGTATAGAGTCAGGTAGAGAAGCTTTCTTT